This record covers a single TCR beta chain. Antigen: not known. This record belongs to a study of cytomegalovirus exposure and HLA in healthy donors. Study results and limitations: A few CMV-associated chains were confirmed in vitro to be specific for CMV antigens. As immune exposure information, only CMV serostatus was available. According to a later analysis, most TCR beta chains associated with CMV appeared HLA-restricted. Later, TCR association rates were found to vary by HLA locus, highest for DRB1 and lowest for HLA-C.

Germline CDR1 MGHDK, CDR2 SYGVNS. The CDR3 sequence is 16 residues long. The V gene end was trimmed by 4 bases and the J gene end by 1 base; junction bases not matched to a gene: 2. Primers included in the PCR were 60 Vbeta and 13 Jbeta primers. TCRdb's copy holds only in-frame clones and misses some; the assay was immunoSEQ multiplex PCR. The specimen's table records roughly 220,000 clones. The source material was PBMCs. The sequence was obtained from a girl aged 2 to 10 in good health and CMV-seropositive. This chain connects TRBV25-1 to TRBJ2-7, with 15 bases lining up with TRBD2. As DNA, the CDR3 is TGTGCCAGCAGTGGGACTAGCGGGAGGGATTCCTACGAGCAGTACTTC. It encodes CASSGTSGRDSYEQYF.